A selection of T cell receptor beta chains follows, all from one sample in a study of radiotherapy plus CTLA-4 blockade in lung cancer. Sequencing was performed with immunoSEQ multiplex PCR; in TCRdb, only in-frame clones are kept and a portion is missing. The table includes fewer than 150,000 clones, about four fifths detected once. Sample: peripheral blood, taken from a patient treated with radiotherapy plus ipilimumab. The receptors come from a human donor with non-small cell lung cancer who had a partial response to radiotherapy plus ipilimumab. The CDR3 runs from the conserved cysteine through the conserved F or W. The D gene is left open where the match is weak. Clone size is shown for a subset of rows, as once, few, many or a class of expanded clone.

CDR3: CASRPDREGADTQYF
DNA: TGTGCCAGCAGACCCGACAGGGAAGGTGCCGATACGCAGTATTTT
V: TRBV28
D: TRBD1
J: TRBJ2-3
size: few

CDR3: CASSVLLNEKLFF
DNA: TGTGCCAGCAGTGTACTGCTAAATGAAAAACTGTTTTTT
V: TRBV6-5
D: .
J: TRBJ1-4
size: .

CDR3: CASSFQPGDTQYF
DNA: TGTGCCAGCAGCTTTCAGCCGGGAGATACGCAGTATTTT
V: TRBV11-2
D: .
J: TRBJ2-3
size: .

CDR3: CASSYSRGTHEKLFF
DNA: TGTGCCAGCAGTTACTCGCGGGGCACACATGAAAAACTGTTTTTT
V: TRBV6-5
D: .
J: TRBJ1-4
size: .

CDR3: CASSLGQGADTQYF
DNA: TGCGCCAGCAGCTTAGGACAGGGAGCAGATACGCAGTATTTT
V: TRBV5-1
D: TRBD1
J: TRBJ2-3
size: .

CDR3: CASRQGGGFRTEAFF
DNA: TGTGCCAGCAGACAGGGGGGCGGGTTCAGGACTGAAGCTTTCTTT
V: TRBV28
D: TRBD1
J: TRBJ1-1
size: .

CDR3: CAALPAYQENTEAFF
DNA: TGTGCCGCCCTGCCCGCCTATCAGGAGAACACTGAAGCTTTCTTT
V: TRBV6-5
D: .
J: TRBJ1-1
size: .

CDR3: CASSSGLYNEQFF
DNA: TGTGCCAGCAGCTCGGGACTCTACAATGAGCAGTTCTTC
V: TRBV7-9
D: .
J: TRBJ2-1
size: .

CDR3: CATSRDLPTSGSGNEQFF
DNA: TGTGCCACCAGCAGAGATCTCCCCACTAGCGGGAGTGGGAATGAGCAGTTCTTC
V: TRBV15
D: TRBD2
J: TRBJ2-1
size: .

CDR3: CASSYAGVGPGELFF
DNA: TGTGCCAGCAGTTACGCAGGGGTTGGACCCGGGGAGCTGTTTTTT
V: TRBV6-5
D: .
J: TRBJ2-2
size: .

CDR3: CASSELAGSPLHF
DNA: TGTGCCAGCAGTGAATTAGCCGGGTCACCCCTCCACTTT
V: TRBV2
D: .
J: TRBJ1-6
size: .

CDR3: CASSRDYPLEQYF
DNA: TGTGCCAGCAGTCGCGACTACCCCCTCGAGCAGTACTTC
V: TRBV28
D: .
J: TRBJ2-7
size: .

CDR3: CASSERQFFDYGYTF
DNA: TGTGCCAGCAGCGAACGACAGTTTTTCGACTATGGCTACACCTTC
V: TRBV7-8
D: .
J: TRBJ1-2
size: once

CDR3: CASSLSTLGGGIVEQFF
DNA: TGTGCCAGCAGTTTATCGACCCTGGGGGGTGGGATCGTAGAGCAGTTCTTC
V: TRBV27
D: .
J: TRBJ2-1
size: .

CDR3: CASSVESIYEQYF
DNA: TGTGCCAGTAGTGTGGAGAGTATCTACGAGCAGTACTTC
V: TRBV19
D: .
J: TRBJ2-7
size: few

CDR3: CASSPRTGGSEAFF
DNA: TGTGCCAGCTCACCTCGGACAGGGGGTTCTGAAGCTTTCTTT
V: TRBV18
D: TRBD1
J: TRBJ1-1
size: .

CDR3: CASSSGTGYADTQYF
DNA: TGTGCCAGCAGTAGCGGGACAGGGTACGCAGATACGCAGTATTTT
V: TRBV6-6
D: TRBD1
J: TRBJ2-3
size: .

CDR3: CASSGASGRVSEQFF
DNA: TGCGCCAGCAGTGGCGCTAGCGGGAGAGTCAGTGAGCAGTTCTTC
V: TRBV10-1
D: TRBD2
J: TRBJ2-1
size: .

CDR3: CASSEVAGYGYTF
DNA: TGTGCCAGCAGTGAAGTGGCAGGCTATGGCTACACCTTC
V: TRBV6-1
D: .
J: TRBJ1-2
size: .

CDR3: CASSLELSSGGGDTQYF
DNA: TGTGCTAGCAGCTTAGAACTTTCTAGCGGGGGGGGAGATACGCAGTATTTT
V: TRBV7-7
D: TRBD2
J: TRBJ2-3
size: .

CDR3: CASSTDVDYEQYF
DNA: TGTGCCAGCAGCACGGACGTGGACTACGAGCAGTACTTC
V: TRBV9
D: .
J: TRBJ2-7
size: .

CDR3: CASSAWTAGSTEAFF
DNA: TGTGCCAGCAGCGCTTGGACAGCAGGTAGCACTGAAGCTTTCTTT
V: TRBV7-6
D: .
J: TRBJ1-1
size: .

CDR3: CASSLGASTDTQYF
DNA: TGTGCCAGCAGTTTAGGGGCTAGCACAGATACGCAGTATTTT
V: TRBV27
D: .
J: TRBJ2-3
size: .

CDR3: CASSRRLGDTQYF
DNA: TGTGCCAGCAGTCGTCGACTCGGGGATACGCAGTATTTT
V: TRBV28
D: .
J: TRBJ2-3
size: few

CDR3: CASSLRPSQGGYTF
DNA: TGTGCCAGCAGTTTAAGGCCCTCACAGGGAGGCTACACCTTC
V: TRBV27
D: .
J: TRBJ1-2
size: .

CDR3: CASSRNRGTNYGYTF
DNA: TGCGCCAGCAGCCGAAACAGGGGGACTAACTATGGCTACACCTTC
V: TRBV4-1
D: TRBD1
J: TRBJ1-2
size: .

CDR3: CASSGAGANYGYTF
DNA: TGTGCCAGCAGTGGGGCGGGAGCTAACTATGGCTACACCTTC
V: TRBV25-1
D: .
J: TRBJ1-2
size: .

CDR3: CASSSLSNQPQHF
DNA: TGTGCCAGCAGTTCCCTTAGCAATCAGCCCCAGCATTTT
V: TRBV27
D: .
J: TRBJ1-5
size: .

CDR3: CASGGVADTEAFF
DNA: TGTGCCAGCGGGGGGGTCGCGGACACTGAAGCTTTCTTT
V: TRBV28
D: .
J: TRBJ1-1
size: .

CDR3: CASSFDRLGEKLFF
DNA: TGTGCCAGCAGCTTTGACAGACTGGGTGAAAAACTGTTTTTT
V: TRBV6-1
D: .
J: TRBJ1-4
size: .

CDR3: CASSLGAKGDDQYF
DNA: TGCGCCAGCAGCTTGGGGGCGAAGGGAGACGATCAGTACTTC
V: TRBV5-1
D: .
J: TRBJ2-5
size: .

CDR3: CASSLAGGGELFF
DNA: TGCGCCAGCAGCTTGGCCGGAGGGGGGGAGCTGTTTTTT
V: TRBV5-1
D: .
J: TRBJ2-2
size: .

CDR3: CASSLGTGAGQPQHF
DNA: TGTGCCAGCAGCTTAGGCACAGGCGCCGGTCAGCCCCAGCATTTT
V: TRBV13
D: .
J: TRBJ1-5
size: .

CDR3: CASSLEYQAFF
DNA: TGTGCCAGCAGTCTAGAATATCAAGCTTTCTTT
V: TRBV28
D: .
J: TRBJ1-1
size: .

CDR3: CASSLLTSDYNEQFF
DNA: TGTGCCAGCAGCCTACTGACTAGCGACTACAATGAGCAGTTCTTC
V: TRBV4-2
D: TRBD2
J: TRBJ2-1
size: .